The 21 T cell receptor beta chains reported below all come from one sample, sequenced in a study of Tregs in tolerant kidney transplant recipients. Method: immunoSEQ multiplex PCR; TCRdb's copy keeps in-frame clones and lacks some. The table shows about 110,000 clones, with 90% occurring only once. Sample: CD4+ T cells from blood, taken before the transplant. The origin of the receptors is a human donor who received a combined kidney and bone marrow transplant.

This clone is a singleton in its sample. The genes are TRBV14 and TRBJ1-2; 9 nucleotides agree with TRBD1. Trimming took 0 bases from V and 8 from J; bases not matched to a gene: 7. The germline V gene encodes CDR1 SGHDN and CDR2 FVKESK. The CDR3 extends over 15 amino acids. The CDR3 loop reads CASSQDLGQGRGYTF. As DNA, the CDR3 is TGTGCCAGCAGCCAAGACCTGGGACAGGGTCGCGGCTACACCTTC.

The rearrangement joins TRBV28 to TRBJ2-1, with TRBD1 matching 8 bases. Trimming took 6 bases from V and 4 from J; bases not matched to a gene: 11. The CDR3 contains 16 residues. Germline V gene lookup returns CDR1 MDHEN and CDR2 SYDVKM. The CDR3 DNA follows: TGTGCCAGCAGCGCTGACAGGGGTCGAATGTACAATGAGCAGTTCTTC. It codes for CASSADRGRMYNEQFF.

The chain is built from TRBV18 and TRBJ1-1; 8 bases are a match to TRBD1. The CDR3 is 17 amino acids. The junction had 9 bases not matched to a gene; V was cut back by 2 bases and J by 1 base. Germline lookup yields CDR1 KGHSH and CDR2 LQKENI. In nucleotides, the CDR3 is TGTGCCAGCTCACCAGGGTCCCAGGGGGCCTGGAACACTGAAGCTTTCTTT. This gives the protein CASSPGSQGAWNTEAFF.

The CDR3 coding sequence is TGCGCCAGCAGCCCGGGACTGACTATCAATCAGCCCCAGCATTTT. Its translation is CASSPGLTINQPQHF. This sequence joins TRBV5-1 and TRBJ1-5, with a possible D match to TRBD1 (5 bases). CDR1 SGHRS and CDR2 YFSETQ come from the germline V gene. The CDR3 loop spans 15 amino acids. V was cut by 4 bases and J by 3 bases, with 14 bases left in between. Full variable domain (missing parts from reference TRBV5-1 and TRBJ1-5): KAGVTQTPRYLIKTRGQQVTLSCSPISGHRSVSWYQQTPGQGLQFLFEYFSETQRNKGNFPGRFSGRQFSNSRSEMNVSTLELGDSALYLCASSPGLTINQPQHFGDGTRLSIL.

The chain combines TRBV2 with TRBJ2-1; a weak D match, TRBD2 (5 bases). Trimming pared 8 bases from V and 1 base from J, leaving 9 bases between. Germline CDR1 SNHLY, CDR2 FYNNEI. This CDR3 spans 13 amino acids. CDR3 protein: CASWRTSYNEQFF. The CDR3 nucleotides read TGTGCCAGCTGGAGGACTTCCTACAATGAGCAGTTCTTC.

DNA of the CDR3: TGTGCCAGCTTGGAAGCTTTCTTT. Its translation: CASLEAFF. The chain recombines TRBV19 with TRBJ1-1; D not resolved. CDR3 length: 8 amino acids. Germline CDR1 reads LNHDA; CDR2 reads SQIVND (reference sequence). V lost 9 bases and J 8 bases, leaving 4 bases between the germline ends.

The chain links TRBV5-8 to TRBJ2-5, with D possibly TRBD2 on 7 matching bases. The CDR3 extends over 15 amino acids. Trimming removed 6 bases at V and 5 bases at J, with 20 bases between. The germline CDR1 and CDR2 sequences are SGHTS and YDEGEE. The CDR3 sequence: CASNPGGQGLETQYF. CDR3 in DNA: TGTGCCAGCAACCCCGGGGGGCAGGGGCTGGAGACCCAGTACTTC.

The chain joins TRBV4-1 to TRBJ2-5; 9 positions match TRBD2. This CDR3 has 16 amino acids. Looked up from germline, CDR1 is MGHRA and CDR2 is YSYEKL. V lost 4 bases and J lost 4; bases outside the gene matches: 10. The CDR3 reads CASSPQARGGRETQYF. CDR3 nucleotide sequence: TGCGCCAGCAGCCCCCAGGCGCGGGGGGGCCGAGAGACCCAGTACTTC.

The genes are TRBV19 and TRBJ2-3, with 8 bases that match TRBD2. CDR3 length: 14 residues. The trim removed 10 bases at V and 2 bases at J, leaving 8 bases unmatched. The germline V gene encodes CDR1 LNHDA and CDR2 SQIVND (reference sequence). The CDR3 here is CATTLTSVTDTQYF. The CDR3 coding sequence is TGTGCCACTACTTTGACTAGCGTCACAGATACGCAGTATTTT.

The rearrangement links TRBV27 to TRBJ1-2; D perhaps matches TRBD1 (5 bases). CDR1 and CDR2 (germline): MNHEY, SMNVEV (reference sequence). The CDR3 sequence is 15 residues long. The germline V and J ends were trimmed by 7 bases and 2 bases, with 17 bases remaining between them. CDR3 protein: CASTPGGGINYGYTF. CDR3 bases: TGTGCCAGCACCCCCGGGGGAGGGATCAACTATGGCTACACCTTC.

V usage is TRBV18 and J usage is TRBJ1-2, with 12 bases aligning to TRBD1. The CDR3 is 16 residues long. V was pared by 4 bases and J by 8 bases, with 11 bases of the junction left unmatched. The germline V gene encodes CDR1 KGHSH and CDR2 LQKENI. CDR3 sequence (DNA): TGTGCCAGCTCACTCGGGATGGGACAGGGGGCGGAAGGCTACACCTTC. Translated: CASSLGMGQGAEGYTF.

The rearrangement uses TRBV7-6 and TRBJ2-7, with TRBD1 matching 9 bases. CDR1 is SGHVS and CDR2 is FNYEAQ in the germline V gene. CDR3 length: 16 residues. V trimming: 1 base; J trimming: 4 bases; junction bases outside the gene matches: 8. CDR3 nucleotides: TGTGCCAGCAGCTTAGGCACTGGGACAGGGACTTACGAGCAGTACTTC. Protein: CASSLGTGTGTYEQYF.

V usage is TRBV7-9 and J usage is TRBJ2-1; 13 bases fit TRBD2. The CDR3 extends over 15 amino acids. Germline lookup yields CDR1 SEHNR and CDR2 FQNEAQ (reference sequence). V trimming: 5 bases; J trimming: 6 bases; junction bases outside the gene matches: 4. CDR3 DNA: TGTGCCAGCAGCAGGACTAGCGGGAGTGGCAATGAGCAGTTCTTC. Protein product: CASSRTSGSGNEQFF. The whole variable domain, remainder taken from reference TRBV7-9 and TRBJ2-1, is DTGVSQNPRHKITKRGQNVTFRCDPISEHNRLYWYRQTLGQGPEFLTYFQNEAQLEKSRLLSDRFSAERPKGSFSTLEIQRTEQGDSAMYLCASSRTSGSGNEQFFGPGTRLTVL.

This clone was picked up one time. The J gene is TRBJ2-5, the V gene TRBV6-5; maybe TRBD2 (6 bases). The CDR3 sequence is 11 residues long. Germline CDR1 reads MNHEY; CDR2 reads SVGAGI. V was pared by 6 bases and J by 5 bases, with 7 bases between. CDR3 loop: CASRGGETQYF. In DNA form, the CDR3 reads TGTGCCAGCAGGGGGGGTGAGACCCAGTACTTC.

The chain combines TRBV9 with TRBJ2-1, with a weak D call TRBD2 (6 bases). V was clipped by 4 bases and J by 9 bases, with 17 bases between them. This CDR3 has 14 residues. The V gene's germline CDR1 is SGDLS and CDR2 YYNGEE. The CDR3 DNA is TGTGCCAGCAGCATCCTAAGCCGGGGGACTGAGCAGTTCTTC. This translates into CASSILSRGTEQFF.

The count of this clone is one. This rearrangement joins TRBV12-2 to TRBJ2-7; no DNA check was done on the table's D call, TRBD2. TRBV12-2 is assigned pseudogene status. There are 14 residues in the CDR3. The chain's CDR3 is CASRSPSTRHEQYF. The CDR3 DNA reads as TGTGCAAGTCGCTCCCCCTCCACTAGACACGAGCAGTACTTC.

The gene calls are TRBV10-2 and TRBJ1-5, with D perhaps TRBD1 (6 bases). Trimming cost V 8 bases and J 7 bases, with 18 bases left between them. This CDR3 spans 14 amino acids. CDR1 and CDR2 from the germline V gene are WSHSY and SAAADI. As DNA, the CDR3 is TGCGCCAGCGGAGGGGGGGGAGGAAAACAGCCCCAGCATTTT. It translates to CASGGGGGKQPQHF.

This rearrangement joins TRBV9 to TRBJ2-1, with a tentative D call TRBD2 (7 bases). The CDR3 runs to 15 residues. The germline V and J ends were trimmed by 0 bases and 4 bases, with 11 bases remaining between them. The germline gives CDR1 SGDLS, CDR2 YYNGEE. The CDR3 is CASSVVGRGYNEQFF. The DNA for the CDR3 is TGTGCCAGCAGCGTAGTTGGGAGGGGGTACAATGAGCAGTTCTTC.

This chain uses TRBV28 with TRBJ1-4; possible D gene TRBD1, 6 bases. V lost 6 bases and J lost 7, with 15 bases in between. The CDR3 consists of 14 residues. Germline CDR1 reads MDHEN; CDR2 reads SYDVKM. This chain's CDR3 is CASSKQGASEKLFF. CDR3 nucleotides: TGTGCCAGCAGCAAACAGGGCGCAAGTGAAAAACTGTTTTTT.

This rearrangement joins TRBV5-4 to TRBJ1-2, with D maybe TRBD1 (6 bases). Germline CDR1 SGHNT, CDR2 YYREEE (reference sequence). This CDR3 has 15 amino acids. V was cut by 2 bases and J by 4 bases, with 15 bases left in between. Written as DNA, the CDR3 is TGTGCCAGCAGCTTCGGGACATTTGAGATCTATGGCTACACCTTC. It is translated as CASSFGTFEIYGYTF.

This rearrangement joins TRBV7-6 to TRBJ1-3; 7 nucleotides line up with TRBD1. Germline CDR1 is SGHVS and CDR2 is FNYEAQ. The V gene end was trimmed by 8 bases and the J gene end by 4 bases; junction bases not matched to a gene: 5. The CDR3 runs 13 residues. CDR3 residues: CASYARGGNTIYF. The CDR3 coding sequence is TGTGCCAGCTACGCCAGGGGGGGAAACACCATATATTTT.